The T cell receptor (beta chain) under discussion was sequenced for a study of PD-L1 blockade in urothelial cancer. About the research overall: Analyses were performed on blood at 3 weeks after treatment start (the second dose) and at 6 weeks.

Overall study results and limits: Pretreatment clonality of the blood TCR repertoire below the median was predictive of superior survival.

Trimming pared 6 bases from V and 2 bases from J, leaving 4 bases between. The CDR3 contains 12 residues. CDR1 is KGHSH and CDR2 is LQKENI in the germline V gene. Synthetically made TCR analog templates were put into each PCR as spikes. Produced via immunoSEQ multiplex PCR; TCRdb's table is partial and in-frame only. This sample yields over 20,000 clones, of which about 86% are seen a single time; roughly 31% belongs to the top ten. Remarks on this clone: Its antigen is not identified.

Sample: PBMCs, taken around atezolizumab (anti-PD-L1) treatment. The sequence derives from a man aged 55-75 years with urothelial cancer. The rearrangement links TRBV18 to TRBJ2-2; no definite D call. Written as DNA, the CDR3 is TGTGCCAGCTCTCCTAACACCGGGGAGCTGTTTTTT. Translation: CASSPNTGELFF.